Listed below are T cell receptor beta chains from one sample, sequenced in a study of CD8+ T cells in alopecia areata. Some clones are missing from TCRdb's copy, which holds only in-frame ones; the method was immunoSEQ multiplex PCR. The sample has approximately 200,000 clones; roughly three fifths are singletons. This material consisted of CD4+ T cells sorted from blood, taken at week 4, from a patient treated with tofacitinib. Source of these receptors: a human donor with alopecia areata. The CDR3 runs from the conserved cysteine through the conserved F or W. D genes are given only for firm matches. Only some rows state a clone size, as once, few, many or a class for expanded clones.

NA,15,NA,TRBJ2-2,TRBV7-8,TGTGCCAGCAGCTTAGCCCAGGGGAACACCGGGGAGCTGTTTTTT,CASSLAQGNTGELFF
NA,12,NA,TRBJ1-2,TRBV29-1,TGCAGCGTTGATTCCGGGGGCGGTGGCTACACCTTC,CSVDSGGGGYTF
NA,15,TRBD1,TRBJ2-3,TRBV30,TGTGCCTGGAGTACCGGGACAGGGGGTCCAGATACGCAGTATTTT,CAWSTGTGGPDTQYF
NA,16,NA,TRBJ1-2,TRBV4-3,TGCGCCAGCAGCCAAGATCCACCCCCGGGAGCCTATGGCTACACCTTC,CASSQDPPPGAYGYTF
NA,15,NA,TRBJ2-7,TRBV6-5,TGTGCCAGCAGTTACTCGAAACTAGTAGGTTCCGAGCAGTACTTC,CASSYSKLVGSEQYF
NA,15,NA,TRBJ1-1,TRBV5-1,TGCGCCAGCAGCTTGGTTTTGGGAGAGAACACTGAAGCTTTCTTT,CASSLVLGENTEAFF
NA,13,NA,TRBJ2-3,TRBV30,TGTGCCTGGAGTGTACGTGGGACAGATACGCAGTATTTT,CAWSVRGTDTQYF
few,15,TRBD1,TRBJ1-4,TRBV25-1,TGTGCCAGCAGTAGACGACAGGGGTCCGCTGAAAAACTGTTTTTT,CASSRRQGSAEKLFF
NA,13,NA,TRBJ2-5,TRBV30,TGTGCCTGTGGTAGGGGTTGGCAAGAGACCCAGTACTTC,CACGRGWQETQYF
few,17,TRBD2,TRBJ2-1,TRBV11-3,TGTGCCAGCAGCTCCGGGACTAGCGGGGGGCCATACAATGAGCAGTTCTTC,CASSSGTSGGPYNEQFF
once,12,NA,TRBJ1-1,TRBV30,TGTGCCTGGAGTAATGGGGACACTGAAGCTTTCTTT,CAWSNGDTEAFF
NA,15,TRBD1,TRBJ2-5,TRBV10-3,TGTGCCATCAGTGAAGCGTCAGGGGGCGCGAAGACCCAGTACTTC,CAISEASGGAKTQYF
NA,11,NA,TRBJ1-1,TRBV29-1,TGCAGCGTCGTTAGGCCCGATGAAGCTTTCTTT,CSVVRPDEAFF
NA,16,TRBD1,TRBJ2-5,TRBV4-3,TGCGCCAGCAGCCAAGTTCCGGGACAGGGGGCCGGGACCCAGTACTTC,CASSQVPGQGAGTQYF
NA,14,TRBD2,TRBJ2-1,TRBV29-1,TGCAGCGTTGTACGCGGGGGGCCAGACAATGAGCAGTTCTTC,CSVVRGGPDNEQFF